This TCR beta chain was documented in a study of T cells of healthy individuals. This clonotype was seen a handful of times. TCRdb passed the 5' RACE reads through MiXCR, listing each CDR3 protein once. The sample contains about 96,000 distinct CDR3 sequences, 17% of which appear only once. This sequence originates from a human donor in good health.

The CDR3 coding sequence is TGTGCCAGCAGCCAACAAGTCCTGGCGGGGACCTCCGAGCAGTACTTC. This translates into CASSQQVLAGTSEQYF. The chain links TRBV12-3 or TRBV12-4 to TRBJ2-7, with D perhaps matching TRBD2 (6 bases). V was trimmed by 6 bases and J by 6 bases, leaving 24 bases between them. The CDR3 contains 16 residues.